The next 21 T cell receptor beta chains were all read from a single sample in a study of T cell clusters in autoimmune cytopenias. About 37,500 genome equivalents of blood DNA were amplified for TRB. One tube held mixed TRB-A and TRB-B primer pools for touch-down PCR. From its re-call of the multiplex PCR reads, TCRdb lists each CDR3 protein once, without DNA. This sample's table has about 6,800 distinct CDR3 sequences. What was sequenced was peripheral blood. The receptors stem from a human donor with an autoimmune cytopenia or autoimmune hepatitis (not recorded which).

The V call is TRBV14, the J call TRBJ2-4; TCRdb's D gene call, TRBD2, goes unchecked for lack of DNA. The germline CDR1 and CDR2 sequences are SGHDN and FVKESK. CDR3 length: 19 amino acids. CDR3 sequence: CASSRLAGTSAVAKNIQYF.

By frequency, this clonotype registers medium-sized. The V call is TRBV27, the J call TRBJ2-1. This CDR3 comprises 11 residues. The V gene's germline CDR1 is MNHEY and CDR2 SMNVEV (reference sequence). The chain's CDR3 is CASSRYNEQFF.

This clonotype is medium-sized by frequency. The V and J genes are TRBV27 and TRBJ1-2; TCRdb designates TRBD1, a call that cannot be tested without DNA. This CDR3 contains 15 residues. Germline V gives CDR1 MNHEY, CDR2 SMNVEV (reference sequence). CDR3 loop: CASSQSVERGGGYTF.

The CDR3 reads CASSRTPETQYF. This rearrangement joins TRBV5-6 to TRBJ2-5. This CDR3 is built from 12 residues. The germline CDR1 and CDR2 sequences are SGHDT and YYEEEE. Combining the CDR3 with reference TRBV5-6 and TRBJ2-5 gives the whole variable domain DAGVTQSPTHLIKTRGQQVTLRCSPKSGHDTVSWYQQALGQGPQFIFQYYEEEERQRGNFPDRFSGHQFPNYSSELNVNALLLGDSALYLCASSRTPETQYFGPGTRLLVL.

The genes are TRBV2 and TRBJ1-4. The CDR3 runs 16 residues. Looked up from germline, CDR1 is SNHLY and CDR2 is FYNNEI. The CDR3 here is CASSRPRDLFNEKLFF.

Considering frequency, this clonotype is medium-sized. V usage is TRBV6-5 and J usage is TRBJ2-7; without DNA, the TCRdb call of TRBD2 cannot be checked. The length of the CDR3 is 16 residues. In germline, CDR1 is MNHEY, CDR2 SVGAGI. CDR3 sequence reads: CASSHVPLSLSYEQYF.

The chain recombines TRBV15 with TRBJ1-3; TCRdb picks TRBD1, but there is no DNA to check that call. Germline V gene lookup returns CDR1 LNHNV and CDR2 YYDKDF (reference sequence). The length of the CDR3 is 13 residues. This CDR3 reads CATRGSPRNTIYF.

This clonotype is deemed medium-sized by its frequency. The J gene is TRBJ1-2, the V gene TRBV5-5; TCRdb returns TRBD1, unconfirmable since there is no DNA. The CDR3 has 13 amino acids. Germline-derived CDR1 and CDR2 are SGHKS and YYEKEE (reference sequence). The CDR3: CASRPGQAYGYTF.

Measured by frequency, this clonotype is medium-sized. CDR3 protein: CASSSRRTGSTYNEQFF. V usage is TRBV13 and J usage is TRBJ2-1; with no DNA, the TCRdb D assignment of TRBD1 cannot be verified. The CDR3 runs 17 residues. Germline assignment: CDR1 PRHDT and CDR2 FYEKMQ (reference sequence).

Considering frequency, this clonotype is medium-sized. The genes are TRBV30 and TRBJ1-1. Germline CDR1 and CDR2: GTSNPN and SVGIG (reference sequence). The CDR3 is 16 amino acids. CDR3 region: CAWSGVRRRRNTEAFF.

This chain connects TRBV6-1 to TRBJ2-1; TCRdb's D gene call, TRBD2, goes unchecked for lack of DNA. Germline V gene sequence: CDR1 MNHNS, CDR2 SASEGT. The CDR3 spans 14 residues. CDR3 protein: CASQAASSYNEQFF.

The chain couples TRBV19 to TRBJ1-1; no DNA is available, so the TRBD1 call from TCRdb remains unchecked. This CDR3 is 15 amino acids long. Germline V gene sequence: CDR1 LNHDA, CDR2 SQIVND (reference sequence). CDR3: CASNPAPSLNTEAFF.

This clonotype ranks as medium-sized in terms of frequency. The CDR3 loop reads CSVADRGSYEKLFF. The chain employs TRBV29-1 and TRBJ1-4. Germline CDR1 and CDR2: SQVTM and ANQGSEA. The CDR3 runs to 14 residues.

V gene TRBV18 combines with J gene TRBJ1-5; TCRdb gives TRBD1 as the D gene, but with no DNA this cannot be confirmed. The CDR3 is 16 amino acids. CDR1 and CDR2 from the germline V gene are KGHSH and LQKENI. The CDR3 protein is CASSLRTGTPGQPQHF.

This clonotype is identified as medium-sized from frequency. This chain links TRBV19 with TRBJ2-1; the TRBD2 assignment by TCRdb is unverifiable without DNA. The CDR3 consists of 15 residues. Looked up from germline, CDR1 is LNHDA and CDR2 is SQIVND (reference sequence). The CDR3 protein is CASSVLADAYNEQFF.

This chain joins TRBV6-4 and TRBJ2-5; TCRdb outputs TRBD1, but without DNA this stays unchecked. Germline-derived CDR1 and CDR2 are MRHNA and SNTAGT. This CDR3 contains 13 residues. CDR3 amino acids: CASSGDGGETQYF.

The genes are TRBV19 and TRBJ1-1; TCRdb lists TRBD1, though no DNA is available to test this call. CDR1 is LNHDA and CDR2 is SQIVND in the germline V gene (reference sequence). The CDR3 is 15 amino acids. The CDR3 is CASSIDGGGTAEAFF.

The chain uses TRBV18 and TRBJ2-5; TCRdb selects TRBD1, and the lack of DNA leaves this call unchecked. The CDR3 runs 15 residues. Germline V CDR1 and CDR2: KGHSH, LQKENI. The CDR3 reads CASSPGQGISETQYF.

The V call is TRBV9, the J call TRBJ2-1; TCRdb's D call of TRBD2 is untestable without DNA. Germline V lookup: CDR1 SGDLS, CDR2 YYNGEE. This CDR3 has 15 residues. The CDR3 reads CASSPQRGGPDEQFF.

In terms of frequency, this clonotype is medium-sized. This rearrangement joins TRBV19 to TRBJ1-5. This CDR3 is 12 amino acids long. Germline CDR1 reads LNHDA; CDR2 reads SQIVND (reference sequence). CDR3 in amino acids: CASSRVGQPQHF.

The V call is TRBV12-3 or TRBV12-4, the J call TRBJ1-5; TCRdb picks TRBD1, but there is no DNA to check that call. The CDR3 is made up of 14 amino acids. CDR3: CASRSGQGNQPQHF.